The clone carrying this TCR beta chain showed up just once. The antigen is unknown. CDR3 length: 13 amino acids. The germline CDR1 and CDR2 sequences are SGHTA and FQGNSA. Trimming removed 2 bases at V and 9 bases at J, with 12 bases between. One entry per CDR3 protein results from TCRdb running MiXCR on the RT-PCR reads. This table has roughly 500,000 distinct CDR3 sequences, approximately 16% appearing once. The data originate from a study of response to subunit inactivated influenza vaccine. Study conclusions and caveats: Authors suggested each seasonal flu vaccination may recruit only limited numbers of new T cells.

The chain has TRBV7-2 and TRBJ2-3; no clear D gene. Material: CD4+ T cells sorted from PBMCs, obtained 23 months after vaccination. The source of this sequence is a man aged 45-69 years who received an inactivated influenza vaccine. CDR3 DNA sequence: TGTGCCAGCAGCTTACCTAGTGCCCACACGCAGTATTTT. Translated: CASSLPSAHTQYF.